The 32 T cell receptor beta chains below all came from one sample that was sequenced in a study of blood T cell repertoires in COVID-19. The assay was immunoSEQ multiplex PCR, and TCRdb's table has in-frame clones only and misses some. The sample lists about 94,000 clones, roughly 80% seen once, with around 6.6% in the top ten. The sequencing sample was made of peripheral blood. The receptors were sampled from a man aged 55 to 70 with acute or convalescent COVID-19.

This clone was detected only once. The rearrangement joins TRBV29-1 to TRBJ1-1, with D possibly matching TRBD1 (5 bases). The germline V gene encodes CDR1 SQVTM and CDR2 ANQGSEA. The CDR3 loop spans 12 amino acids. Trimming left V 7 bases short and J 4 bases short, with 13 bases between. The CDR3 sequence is CSGRSGGTEAFF. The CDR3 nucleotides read TGCAGCGGACGATCGGGGGGCACTGAAGCTTTCTTT.

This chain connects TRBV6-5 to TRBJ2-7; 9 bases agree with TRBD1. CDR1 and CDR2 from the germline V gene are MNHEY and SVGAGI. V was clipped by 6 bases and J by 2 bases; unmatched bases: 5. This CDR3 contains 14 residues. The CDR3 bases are TGTGCCAGCAGCCGGGACAGGGCGACCTACGAGCAGTACTTC. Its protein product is CASSRDRATYEQYF.

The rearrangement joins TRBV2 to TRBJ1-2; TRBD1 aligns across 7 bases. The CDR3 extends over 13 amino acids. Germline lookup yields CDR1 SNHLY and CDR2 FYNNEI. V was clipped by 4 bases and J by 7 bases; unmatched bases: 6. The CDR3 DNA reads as TGTGCCAGCAGTGCAGAGACAGGGATTGGCTACACCTTC. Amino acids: CASSAETGIGYTF.

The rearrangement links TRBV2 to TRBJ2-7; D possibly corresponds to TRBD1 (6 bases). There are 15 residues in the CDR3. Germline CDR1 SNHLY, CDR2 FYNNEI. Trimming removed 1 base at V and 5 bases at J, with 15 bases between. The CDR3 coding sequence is TGTGCCAGCAGTGAAGGAGACAGGTTTATCCACGAGCAGTACTTC. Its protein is CASSEGDRFIHEQYF.

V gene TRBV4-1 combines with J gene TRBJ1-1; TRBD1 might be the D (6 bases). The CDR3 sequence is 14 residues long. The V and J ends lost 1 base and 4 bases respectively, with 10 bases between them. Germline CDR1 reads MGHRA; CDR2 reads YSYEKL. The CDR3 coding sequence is TGCGCCAGCAGCCAAGGCCAGGGGCCCACTGAAGCTTTCTTT. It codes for CASSQGQGPTEAFF.

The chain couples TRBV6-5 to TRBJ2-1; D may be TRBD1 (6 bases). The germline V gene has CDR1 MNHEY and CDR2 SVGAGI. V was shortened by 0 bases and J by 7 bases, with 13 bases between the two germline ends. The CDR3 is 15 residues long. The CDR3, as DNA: TGTGCCAGCAGTTACTCGTCAGGGGAATGGAATGAGCAGTTCTTC. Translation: CASSYSSGEWNEQFF.

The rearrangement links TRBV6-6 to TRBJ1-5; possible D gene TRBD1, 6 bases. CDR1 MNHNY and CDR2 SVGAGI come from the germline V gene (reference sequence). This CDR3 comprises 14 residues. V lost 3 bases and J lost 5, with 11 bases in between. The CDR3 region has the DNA TGTGCCAGCAGTTATCAGGGGTTTGATCAGCCCCAGCATTTT. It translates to CASSYQGFDQPQHF.

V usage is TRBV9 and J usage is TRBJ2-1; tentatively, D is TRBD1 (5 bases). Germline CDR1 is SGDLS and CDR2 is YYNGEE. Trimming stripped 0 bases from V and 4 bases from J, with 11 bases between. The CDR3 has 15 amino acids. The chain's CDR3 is CASSVEGLGYNEQFF. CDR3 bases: TGTGCCAGCAGCGTAGAGGGGCTTGGTTACAATGAGCAGTTCTTC.

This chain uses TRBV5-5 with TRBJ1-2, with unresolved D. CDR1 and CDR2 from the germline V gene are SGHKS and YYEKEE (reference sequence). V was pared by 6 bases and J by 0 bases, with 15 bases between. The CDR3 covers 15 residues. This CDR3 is CASKEGGGANYGYTF. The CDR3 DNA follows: TGTGCCAGCAAGGAGGGCGGAGGAGCTAACTATGGCTACACCTTC. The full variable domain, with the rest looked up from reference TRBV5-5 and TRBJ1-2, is DAGVTQSPTHLIKTRGQQVTLRCSPISGHKSVSWYQQVLGQGPQFIFQYYEKEERGRGNFPDRFSARQFPNYSSELNVNALLLGDSALYLCASKEGGGANYGYTFGSGTRLTVV.

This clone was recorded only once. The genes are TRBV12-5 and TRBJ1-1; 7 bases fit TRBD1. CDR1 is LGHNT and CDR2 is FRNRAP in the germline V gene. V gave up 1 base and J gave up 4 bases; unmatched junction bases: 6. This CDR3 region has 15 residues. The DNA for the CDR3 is TGTGCTAGTGGTTTGGCCAACTCAGGGGGCACTGAAGCTTTCTTT. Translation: CASGLANSGGTEAFF.

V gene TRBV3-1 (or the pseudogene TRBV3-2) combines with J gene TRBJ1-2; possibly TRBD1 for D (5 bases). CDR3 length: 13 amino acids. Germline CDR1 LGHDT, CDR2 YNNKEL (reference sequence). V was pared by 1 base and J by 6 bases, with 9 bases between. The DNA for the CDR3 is TGTGCCAGCAGCCAAGGCTCGACAGATGGCTACACCTTC. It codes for CASSQGSTDGYTF.

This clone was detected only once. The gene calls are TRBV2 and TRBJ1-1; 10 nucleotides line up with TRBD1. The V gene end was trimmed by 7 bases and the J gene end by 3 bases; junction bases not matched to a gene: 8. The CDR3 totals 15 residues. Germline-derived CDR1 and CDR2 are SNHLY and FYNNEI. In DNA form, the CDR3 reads TGTGCCAGCACCGAGGAGACAGGGGGCGACACTGAAGCTTTCTTT. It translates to CASTEETGGDTEAFF.

The CDR3 coding sequence is TGTGCCAGCAGCCCCGGGACAACACGCTACGAGCAGTACTTC. Amino acids: CASSPGTTRYEQYF. The V and J genes are TRBV7-6 and TRBJ2-7; weak D call: TRBD1 (6 bases). In germline, CDR1 is SGHVS, CDR2 FNYEAQ. V lost 5 bases and J 3 bases, leaving 14 bases between the germline ends. The length of the CDR3 is 14 residues.

The CDR3 DNA reads as TGTGCCAGCAGCCAGGGACAGACCCAAGAGACCCAGTACTTC. Encoded protein: CASSQGQTQETQYF. The chain employs TRBV5-4 and TRBJ2-5; 7 bases line up with TRBD1. The CDR3 runs 14 residues. V dropped 4 bases and J dropped 1; count of bases not matched to a gene: 4. The V gene's germline CDR1 is SGHNT and CDR2 YYREEE (reference sequence). The variable domain in full, with the rest retrieved from reference TRBV5-4 and TRBJ2-5, is ETGVTQSPTHLIKTRGQQVTLRCSSQSGHNTVSWYQQALGQGPQFIFQYYREEENGRGNFPPRFSGLQFPNYSSELNVNALELDDSALYLCASSQGQTQETQYFGPGTRLLVL.

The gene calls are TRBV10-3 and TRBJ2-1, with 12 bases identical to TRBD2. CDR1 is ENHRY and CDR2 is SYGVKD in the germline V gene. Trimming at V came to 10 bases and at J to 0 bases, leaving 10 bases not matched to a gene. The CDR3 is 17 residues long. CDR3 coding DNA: TGTGCCAGCGCTCTAGCGGGGGGGTCCAGCTCCTACAATGAGCAGTTCTTC. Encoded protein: CASALAGGSSSYNEQFF.

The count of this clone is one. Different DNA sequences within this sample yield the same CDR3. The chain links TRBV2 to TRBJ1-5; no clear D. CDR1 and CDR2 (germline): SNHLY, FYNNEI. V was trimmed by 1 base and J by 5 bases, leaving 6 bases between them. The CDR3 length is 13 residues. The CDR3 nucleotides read TGTGCCAGCAGTGAAGGGCGGTATCAGCCCCAGCATTTT. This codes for CASSEGRYQPQHF.

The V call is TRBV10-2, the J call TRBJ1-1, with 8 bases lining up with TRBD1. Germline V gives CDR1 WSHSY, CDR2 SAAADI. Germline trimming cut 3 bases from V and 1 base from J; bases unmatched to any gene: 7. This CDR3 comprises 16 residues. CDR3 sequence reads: CASSDHTGGTNTEAFF. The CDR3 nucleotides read TGCGCCAGCAGTGATCATACAGGGGGGACGAACACTGAAGCTTTCTTT.

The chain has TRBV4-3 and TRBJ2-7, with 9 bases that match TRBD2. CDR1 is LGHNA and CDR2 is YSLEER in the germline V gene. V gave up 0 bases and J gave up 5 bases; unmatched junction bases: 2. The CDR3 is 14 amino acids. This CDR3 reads CASSQERGGDEQYF. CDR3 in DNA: TGCGCCAGCAGCCAAGAACGCGGGGGGGACGAGCAGTACTTC.

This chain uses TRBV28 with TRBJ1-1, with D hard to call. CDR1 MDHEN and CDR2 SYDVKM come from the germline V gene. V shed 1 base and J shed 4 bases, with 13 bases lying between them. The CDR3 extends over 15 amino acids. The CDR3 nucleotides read TGTGCCAGCAGTTTATTCGGGGTAGGTGGCACTGAAGCTTTCTTT. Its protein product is CASSLFGVGGTEAFF.

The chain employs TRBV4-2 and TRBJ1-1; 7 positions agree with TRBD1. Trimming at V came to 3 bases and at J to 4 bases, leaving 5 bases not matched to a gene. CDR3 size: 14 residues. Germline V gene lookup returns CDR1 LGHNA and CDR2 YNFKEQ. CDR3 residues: CASSQGRGSTEAFF. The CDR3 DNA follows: TGTGCCAGCAGCCAGGGCAGGGGGTCCACTGAAGCTTTCTTT.

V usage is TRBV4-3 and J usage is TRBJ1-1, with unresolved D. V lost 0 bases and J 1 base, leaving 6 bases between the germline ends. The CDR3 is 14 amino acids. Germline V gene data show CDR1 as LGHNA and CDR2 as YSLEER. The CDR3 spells CASSQDHGNTEAFF. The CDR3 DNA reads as TGCGCCAGCAGCCAAGATCACGGGAACACTGAAGCTTTCTTT.

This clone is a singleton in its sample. Here the CDR3 reads CASRFPGQGAFSGYTF. DNA for the CDR3: TGTGCCAGCAGATTCCCGGGACAGGGGGCGTTCTCTGGCTACACCTTC. This chain uses TRBV6-4 with TRBJ1-2, with 12 bases lining up with TRBD1. V trimming: 6 bases; J trimming: 7 bases; junction bases outside the gene matches: 12. The germline V gene has CDR1 MRHNA and CDR2 SNTAGT. This CDR3 region has 16 residues.

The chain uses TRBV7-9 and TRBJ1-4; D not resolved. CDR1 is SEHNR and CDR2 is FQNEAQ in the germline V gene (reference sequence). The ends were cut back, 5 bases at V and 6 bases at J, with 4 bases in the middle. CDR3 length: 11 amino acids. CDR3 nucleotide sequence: TGTGCCAGCAGCCCCTATGAAAAACTGTTTTTT. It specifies CASSPYEKLFF.

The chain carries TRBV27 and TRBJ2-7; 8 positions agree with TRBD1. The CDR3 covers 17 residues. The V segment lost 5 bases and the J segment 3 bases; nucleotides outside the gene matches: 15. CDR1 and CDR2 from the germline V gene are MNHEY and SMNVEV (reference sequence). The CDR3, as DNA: TGTGCCAGCAGTCCACCTCCCTCTCCGGACAGGGACTACGAGCAGTACTTC. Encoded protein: CASSPPPSPDRDYEQYF.

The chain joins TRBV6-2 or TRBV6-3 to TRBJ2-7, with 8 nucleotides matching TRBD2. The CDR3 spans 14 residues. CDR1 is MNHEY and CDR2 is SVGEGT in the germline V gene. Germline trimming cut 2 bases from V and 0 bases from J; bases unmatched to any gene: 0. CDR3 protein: CASSYTSGSYEQYF. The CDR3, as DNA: TGTGCCAGCAGTTACACTAGCGGCTCCTACGAGCAGTACTTC.

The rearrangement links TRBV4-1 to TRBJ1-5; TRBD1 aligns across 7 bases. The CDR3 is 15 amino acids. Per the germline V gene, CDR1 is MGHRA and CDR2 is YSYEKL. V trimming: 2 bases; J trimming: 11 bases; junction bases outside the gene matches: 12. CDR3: CASSQPGQRIQTQHF. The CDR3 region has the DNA TGCGCCAGCAGCCAACCGGGACAGAGAATACAGACCCAGCATTTT.

CDR3 sequence reads: CATSVRGGEQYF. The CDR3 region has the DNA TGTGCCACCAGTGTTCGGGGAGGGGAGCAGTACTTC. This rearrangement joins TRBV24-1 to TRBJ2-7; the match to TRBD2 covers 7 bases. The junction had 4 bases not matched to a gene; V was cut back by 5 bases and J by 7 bases. The germline gives CDR1 KGHDR, CDR2 SFDVKD. The CDR3 sequence is 12 residues long.

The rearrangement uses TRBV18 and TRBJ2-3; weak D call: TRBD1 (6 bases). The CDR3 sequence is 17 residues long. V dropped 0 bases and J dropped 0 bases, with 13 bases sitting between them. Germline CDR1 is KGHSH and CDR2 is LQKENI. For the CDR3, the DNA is TGTGCCAGCTCACCACCAGTAGGTCAGGGGAGCACAGATACGCAGTATTTT. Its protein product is CASSPPVGQGSTDTQYF.

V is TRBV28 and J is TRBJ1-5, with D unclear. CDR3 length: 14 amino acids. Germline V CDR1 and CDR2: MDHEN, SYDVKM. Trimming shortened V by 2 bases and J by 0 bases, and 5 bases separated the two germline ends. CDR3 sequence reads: CASSLQVSNQPQHF. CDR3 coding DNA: TGTGCCAGCAGTTTACAGGTTAGCAATCAGCCCCAGCATTTT. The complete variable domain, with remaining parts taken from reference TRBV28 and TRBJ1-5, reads DVKVTQSSRYLVKRTGEKVFLECVQDMDHENMFWYRQDPGLGLRLIYFSYDVKMKEKGDIPEGYSVSREKKERFSLILESASTNQTSMYLCASSLQVSNQPQHFGDGTRLSIL.

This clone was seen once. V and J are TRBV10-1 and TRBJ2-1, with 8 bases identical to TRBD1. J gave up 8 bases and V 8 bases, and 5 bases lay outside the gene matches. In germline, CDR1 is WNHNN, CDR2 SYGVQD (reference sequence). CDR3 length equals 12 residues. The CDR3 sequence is CASGQGVDEQFF. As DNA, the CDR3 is TGCGCCAGCGGACAGGGCGTCGATGAGCAGTTCTTC.

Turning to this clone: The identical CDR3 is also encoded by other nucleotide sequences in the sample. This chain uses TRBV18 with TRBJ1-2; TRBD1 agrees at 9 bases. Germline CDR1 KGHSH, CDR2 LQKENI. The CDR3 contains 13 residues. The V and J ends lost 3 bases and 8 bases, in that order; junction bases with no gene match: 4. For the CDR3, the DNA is TGTGCCAGCTCACCGGGACAGGGAAACGGCTACACCTTC. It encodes CASSPGQGNGYTF.

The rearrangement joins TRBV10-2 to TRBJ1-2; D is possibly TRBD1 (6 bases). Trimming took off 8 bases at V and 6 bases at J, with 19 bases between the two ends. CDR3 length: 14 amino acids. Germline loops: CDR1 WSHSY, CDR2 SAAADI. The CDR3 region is CASAAQGGGNGYTF. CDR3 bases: TGCGCCAGCGCTGCCCAGGGTGGGGGCAATGGCTACACCTTC.